This TCR beta chain is from a study of T cell changes during pregnancy in multiple sclerosis. CDR3 length: 15 residues. Trimming cost V 1 base and J 0 bases; bases outside gene matches: 1. Germline V gene sequence: CDR1 SGHRS, CDR2 YFSETQ. TCRdb keeps only in-frame clones here, not all; method: immunoSEQ multiplex PCR. Among nearly 110,000 clones, around 93% were seen once, and the ten largest hold around 1.5%. The TCR comes from a female donor with multiple sclerosis, enrolled in a pregnancy study. Sequencing was performed on peripheral blood, taken after pregnancy. The rearrangement joins TRBV5-1 to TRBJ2-3; the match to TRBD1 covers 8 bases. CDR3: CASSLTGGSTDTQYF. CDR3 DNA sequence: TGCGCCAGCAGCTTGACAGGGGGAAGCACAGATACGCAGTATTTT.